This T cell receptor (beta chain) came from a study of blood T cell repertoires in COVID-19. About the research overall: T cells, B-cell-depleted T cells, or PBMCs supplied cDNA or gDNA.

Clones were sequenced by immunoSEQ multiplex PCR, and TCRdb holds only the in-frame ones, with some missing. The repertoire holds tens of thousands of clones, over 70% seen once, with less than 4.5% in the top ten. The sample comprised peripheral blood. This receptor was obtained from a human donor in a cohort sampled during active COVID-19.

The CDR3 DNA reads as TGCGCCAGCAGCTTGGGTGGATTGGGACAGGGGAAATATGAGCAGTTCTTC. It translates to CASSLGGLGQGKYEQFF. The chain uses TRBV5-1 and TRBJ2-1, with 10 bases lining up with TRBD1. Germline V CDR1 and CDR2: SGHRS, YFSETQ. V shed 0 bases and J 8 bases; nucleotides not matched to a gene: 11. CDR3 length: 17 residues.